A single sample is the source of the 18 T cell receptor beta chains below, sequenced in a study of cytomegalovirus exposure and HLA in healthy donors. This PCR relied on a set of 60 Vbeta primers and 13 Jbeta primers. Sequenced by immunoSEQ multiplex PCR; TCRdb stores in-frame clones only, minus some. The data show 130,000 to 150,000 clones, with roughly 80% seen just once and approximately 13% held by the top ten. The sample was PBMCs. All receptors come from a man aged 40-49 years in good health and CMV-seropositive.

This clone was detected a few times. This rearrangement joins TRBV10-1 to TRBJ2-3; tentative D call: TRBD2 (5 bases). This CDR3 has 15 amino acids. Trimming took 4 bases from V and 2 from J, leaving 13 bases between them. CDR1 and CDR2 (germline): WNHNN, SYGVQD (reference sequence). The CDR3 protein is CASSGGDSFTDTQYF. DNA of the CDR3: TGCGCCAGCAGTGGGGGAGACTCCTTCACAGATACGCAGTATTTT.

In regard to this clone: The same CDR3 arises from other DNA sequences in this sample as well. The chain employs TRBV9 and TRBJ2-1; TRBD2 aligns across 8 bases. There are 16 residues in the CDR3. The ends lost 0 bases at V and 2 bases at J; junction bases unmatched: 4. CDR1 and CDR2 (germline): SGDLS, YYNGEE. For the CDR3, the DNA is TGTGCCAGCAGCGTAGATAGGCGGGGGGCCTACAATGAGCAGTTCTTC. This encodes CASSVDRRGAYNEQFF.

The gene calls are TRBV11-2 and TRBJ2-5; TRBD2 aligns across 7 bases. After removal of 5 bases from V and 5 bases from J, the junction contained 5 bases not matched to a gene. The CDR3 totals 13 residues. From germline, CDR1 is SGHAT and CDR2 FQNNGV. The CDR3 is CASSPSGGETQYF. The CDR3 nucleotides read TGTGCCAGCAGCCCTAGCGGCGGTGAGACCCAGTACTTC. The full variable domain, its missing parts supplied by reference TRBV11-2 and TRBJ2-5, is EAGVAQSPRYKIIEKRQSVAFWCNPISGHATLYWYQQILGQGPKLLIQFQNNGVVDDSQLPKDRFSAERLKGVDSTLKIQPAKLEDSAVYLCASSPSGGETQYFGPGTRLLVL.

The chain couples TRBV19 to TRBJ2-1; 12 bases are shared with TRBD2. The CDR3 covers 15 residues. Trimming at V came to 1 base and at J to 8 bases, leaving 3 bases not matched to a gene. Germline V gene sequence: CDR1 LNHDA, CDR2 SQIVND (reference sequence). As DNA, the CDR3 is TGTGCCAGTAGTATAGGACTAGCGGGAGTGTATGAGCAGTTCTTC. Protein sequence: CASSIGLAGVYEQFF. Based on the CDR3 plus reference TRBV19 and TRBJ2-1, the full variable domain is DGGITQSPKYLFRKEGQNVTLSCEQNLNHDAMYWYRQDPGQGLRLIYYSQIVNDFQKGDIAEGYSVSREKKESFPLTVTSAQKNPTAFYLCASSIGLAGVYEQFFGPGTRLTVL.

The CDR3 sequence: CATKREYSNQPQHF. CDR3 nucleotides: TGCGCCACCAAAAGAGAGTATAGCAATCAGCCCCAGCATTTT. The chain is built from TRBV10-2 and TRBJ1-5; D is uncertain. This CDR3 contains 14 residues. V gave up 10 bases and J gave up 0 bases, with 13 bases separating them. Germline V lookup: CDR1 WSHSY, CDR2 SAAADI.

V is TRBV2 and J is TRBJ2-7, with 12 bases fitting TRBD2. The V segment lost 1 base and the J segment 7 bases; nucleotides outside the gene matches: 5. Per germline, CDR1 SNHLY and CDR2 FYNNEI. The CDR3 is 15 residues long. CDR3 region: CASSEVRGLAGEQYF. The CDR3 coding sequence is TGTGCCAGCAGTGAAGTTCGGGGACTAGCGGGTGAGCAGTACTTC.

CDR3 sequence: CASRDQGRGEKLFF. The DNA for the CDR3 is TGTGCCAGCCGAGATCAAGGGCGGGGTGAAAAACTGTTTTTT. The chain combines TRBV2 with TRBJ1-4, with D unresolved. This CDR3 contains 14 residues. CDR1 and CDR2 from the germline V gene are SNHLY and FYNNEI. Trimming took 8 bases from V and 7 from J, leaving 17 bases between them.

This clone appeared a single time. The chain is built from TRBV28 and TRBJ1-2; a possible D gene is TRBD1 (6 bases). Trimming took 6 bases from V and 4 from J, leaving 9 bases between them. The CDR3 extends over 12 amino acids. Germline V gene data show CDR1 as MDHEN and CDR2 as SYDVKM. The CDR3 protein is CASSDRFYGYTF. For the CDR3, the DNA is TGTGCCAGCAGCGACAGGTTCTATGGCTACACCTTC.

The gene calls are TRBV11-2 and TRBJ2-5; 12 bases fit TRBD2. Germline-derived CDR1 and CDR2 are SGHAT and FQNNGV. The CDR3 spans 15 residues. V was clipped by 4 bases and J by 4 bases; unmatched bases: 4. The CDR3, as DNA: TGTGCCAGCAGCTCCCTAGCGGGAGGGGTAGAGACCCAGTACTTC. Translating gives CASSSLAGGVETQYF.

V is TRBV11-2 and J is TRBJ1-2; unclear D gene. Trimming removed 0 bases from V and 2 bases from J, with 10 bases in between. There are 15 residues in the CDR3. CDR1 and CDR2 (germline): SGHAT, FQNNGV. The chain's CDR3 is CASSLDPAGNYGYTF. CDR3 nucleotides: TGTGCCAGCAGCTTAGATCCAGCAGGCAACTATGGCTACACCTTC.

J is TRBJ2-1 and V is TRBV11-2, with D perhaps matching TRBD2 (5 bases). CDR1 and CDR2 from the germline V gene are SGHAT and FQNNGV. V was clipped by 6 bases and J by 1 base, with 13 bases between them. There are 15 residues in the CDR3. The CDR3, as DNA: TGTGCCAGCAGGATTGGACTTTTTTCCTACAATGAGCAGTTCTTC. This codes for CASRIGLFSYNEQFF.

The J gene is TRBJ2-1, the V gene TRBV28; 8 bases are a match to TRBD1. This CDR3 is built from 15 residues. V lost 6 bases and J lost 8; bases outside the gene matches: 12. Germline V gene lookup returns CDR1 MDHEN and CDR2 SYDVKM. This chain's CDR3 is CASSLPGTGGDEQFF. Here the CDR3 DNA reads TGTGCCAGCAGCCTTCCAGGGACAGGAGGGGATGAGCAGTTCTTC.

The chain is built from TRBV5-1 and TRBJ2-1; maybe TRBD1 (5 bases). Germline V gives CDR1 SGHRS, CDR2 YFSETQ. The CDR3 totals 21 residues. V lost 4 bases and J 0 bases, leaving 29 bases between the germline ends. The CDR3 DNA is TGCGCCAGCAGCCCGGGTCTGTGGGTTCCTGGGGCGCCTCACTCCTACAATGAGCAGTTCTTC. Protein: CASSPGLWVPGAPHSYNEQFF. Full variable domain (outside the CDR3, taken from reference TRBV5-1 and TRBJ2-1): KAGVTQTPRYLIKTRGQQVTLSCSPISGHRSVSWYQQTPGQGLQFLFEYFSETQRNKGNFPGRFSGRQFSNSRSEMNVSTLELGDSALYLCASSPGLWVPGAPHSYNEQFFGPGTRLTVL.

The V gene is TRBV28, the J gene TRBJ1-5; 9 positions agree with TRBD1. CDR3 size: 16 residues. J was trimmed by 6 bases and V by 5 bases; bases with no gene match: 11. CDR1 and CDR2 (germline): MDHEN, SYDVKM. The CDR3 region is CASSTAGTGNGQPQHF. The CDR3 DNA is TGTGCCAGCAGTACCGCCGGGACAGGGAATGGTCAGCCCCAGCATTTT.

The gene calls are TRBV11-1 and TRBJ2-1, with TRBD2 matching over 7 bases. Germline values: CDR1 SGHAT, CDR2 FQDESV (reference sequence). Trimming took 3 bases from V and 3 from J; bases not matched to a gene: 5. This CDR3 spans 15 amino acids. The CDR3 reads CASSFLAEDYNEQFF. CDR3 nucleotides: TGTGCCAGCAGCTTTCTAGCGGAGGACTACAATGAGCAGTTCTTC.

In the case of this clone: A junction end diverges from the germline sequence, so it may reflect a read error. This sequence joins TRBV5-1 and TRBJ1-2; D unclear. The CDR3 runs to 16 residues. CDR1 and CDR2 (germline): SGHRS, YFSETQ. The CDR3 bases are TGCGTCAGCTCCGCTAACGGCCGGGATCTTAACTATGGCTACACCTTC. Translation gives CVSSANGRDLNYGYTF. Full variable domain (rest looked up from reference TRBV5-1 and TRBJ1-2): KAGVTQTPRYLIKTRGQQVTLSCSPISGHRSVSWYQQTPGQGLQFLFEYFSETQRNKGNFPGRFSGRQFSNSRSEMNVSTLELGDSALYLCVSSANGRDLNYGYTFGSGTRLTVV.

This clone appeared once. V is TRBV28 and J is TRBJ2-2; possible D gene TRBD2, 6 bases. The CDR3 totals 15 residues. Trimming shortened V by 9 bases and J by 1 base, and 15 bases separated the two germline ends. The V gene's germline CDR1 is MDHEN and CDR2 SYDVKM. CDR3 sequence reads: CASTLGGENTGELFF. For the CDR3, the DNA is TGTGCCAGTACTCTGGGCGGGGAGAACACCGGGGAGCTGTTTTTT.

The chain uses TRBV5-1 and TRBJ2-7; 7 bases are shared with TRBD1. V trimming: 0 bases; J trimming: 4 bases; junction bases outside the gene matches: 4. This CDR3 is 14 amino acids long. Germline assignment: CDR1 SGHRS and CDR2 YFSETQ. The chain's CDR3 is CASSLARQGYEQYF. The CDR3 DNA reads TGCGCCAGCAGCTTGGCGAGACAGGGTTACGAGCAGTACTTC.